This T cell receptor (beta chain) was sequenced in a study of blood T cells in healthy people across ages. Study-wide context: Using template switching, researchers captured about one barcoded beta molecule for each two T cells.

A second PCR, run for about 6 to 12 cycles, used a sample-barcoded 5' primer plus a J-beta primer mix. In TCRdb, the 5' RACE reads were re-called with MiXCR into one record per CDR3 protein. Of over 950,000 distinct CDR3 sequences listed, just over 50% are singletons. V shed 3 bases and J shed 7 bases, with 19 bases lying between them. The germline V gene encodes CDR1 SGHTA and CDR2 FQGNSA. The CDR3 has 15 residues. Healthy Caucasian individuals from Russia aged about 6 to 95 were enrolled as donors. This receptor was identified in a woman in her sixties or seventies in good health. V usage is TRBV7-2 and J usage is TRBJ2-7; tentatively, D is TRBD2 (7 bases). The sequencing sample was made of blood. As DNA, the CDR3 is TGTGCCAGCAGCTTGAGGGGGGAGGGCTTAGGGGAGCAGTACTTC. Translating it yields CASSLRGEGLGEQYF.